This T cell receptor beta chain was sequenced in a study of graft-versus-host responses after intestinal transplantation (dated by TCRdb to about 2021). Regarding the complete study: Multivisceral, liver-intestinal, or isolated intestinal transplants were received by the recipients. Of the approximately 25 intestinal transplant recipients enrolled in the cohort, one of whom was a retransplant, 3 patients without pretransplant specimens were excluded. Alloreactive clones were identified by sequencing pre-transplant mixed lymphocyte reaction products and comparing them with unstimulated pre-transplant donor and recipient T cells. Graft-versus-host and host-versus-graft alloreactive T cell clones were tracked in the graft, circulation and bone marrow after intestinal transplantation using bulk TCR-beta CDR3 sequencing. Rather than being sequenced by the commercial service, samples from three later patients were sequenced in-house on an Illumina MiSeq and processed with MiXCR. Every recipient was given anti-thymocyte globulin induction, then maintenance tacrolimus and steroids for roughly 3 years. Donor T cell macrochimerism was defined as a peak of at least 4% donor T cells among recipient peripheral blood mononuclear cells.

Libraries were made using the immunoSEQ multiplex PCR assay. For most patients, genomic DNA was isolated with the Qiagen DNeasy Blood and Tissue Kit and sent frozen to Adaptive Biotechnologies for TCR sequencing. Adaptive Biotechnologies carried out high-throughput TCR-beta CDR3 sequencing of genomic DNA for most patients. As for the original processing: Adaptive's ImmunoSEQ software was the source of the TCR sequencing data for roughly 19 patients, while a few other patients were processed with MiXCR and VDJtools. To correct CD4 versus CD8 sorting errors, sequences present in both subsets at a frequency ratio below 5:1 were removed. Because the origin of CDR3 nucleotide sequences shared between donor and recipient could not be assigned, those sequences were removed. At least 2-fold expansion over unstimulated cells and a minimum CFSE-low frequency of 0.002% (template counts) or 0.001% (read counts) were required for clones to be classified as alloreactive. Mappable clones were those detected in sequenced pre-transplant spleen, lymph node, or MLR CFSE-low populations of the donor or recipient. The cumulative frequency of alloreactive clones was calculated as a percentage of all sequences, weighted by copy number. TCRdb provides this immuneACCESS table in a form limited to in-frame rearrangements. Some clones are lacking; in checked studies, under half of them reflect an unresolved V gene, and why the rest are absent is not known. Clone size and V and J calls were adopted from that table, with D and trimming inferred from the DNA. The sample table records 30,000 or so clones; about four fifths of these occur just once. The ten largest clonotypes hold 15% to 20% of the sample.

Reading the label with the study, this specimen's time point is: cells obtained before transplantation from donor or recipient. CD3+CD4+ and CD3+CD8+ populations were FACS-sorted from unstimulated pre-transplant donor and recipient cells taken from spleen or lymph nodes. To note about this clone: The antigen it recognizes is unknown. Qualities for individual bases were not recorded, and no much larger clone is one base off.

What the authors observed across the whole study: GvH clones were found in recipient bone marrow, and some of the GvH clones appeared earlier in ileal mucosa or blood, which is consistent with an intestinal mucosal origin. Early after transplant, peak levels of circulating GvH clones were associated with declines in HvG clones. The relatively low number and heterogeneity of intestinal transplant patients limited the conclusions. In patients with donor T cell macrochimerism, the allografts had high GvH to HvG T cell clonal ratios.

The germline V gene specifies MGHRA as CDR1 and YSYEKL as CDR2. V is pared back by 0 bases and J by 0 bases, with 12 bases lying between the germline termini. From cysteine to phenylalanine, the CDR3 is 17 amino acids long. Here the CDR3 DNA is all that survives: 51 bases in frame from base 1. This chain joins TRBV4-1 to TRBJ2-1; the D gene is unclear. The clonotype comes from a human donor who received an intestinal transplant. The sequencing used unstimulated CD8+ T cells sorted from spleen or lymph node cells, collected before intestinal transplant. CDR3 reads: CASSQDPLVSSYNEQFF. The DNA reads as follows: TGCGCCAGCAGCCAAGATCCTCTCGTGAGCTCCTACAATGAGCAGTTCTTC.